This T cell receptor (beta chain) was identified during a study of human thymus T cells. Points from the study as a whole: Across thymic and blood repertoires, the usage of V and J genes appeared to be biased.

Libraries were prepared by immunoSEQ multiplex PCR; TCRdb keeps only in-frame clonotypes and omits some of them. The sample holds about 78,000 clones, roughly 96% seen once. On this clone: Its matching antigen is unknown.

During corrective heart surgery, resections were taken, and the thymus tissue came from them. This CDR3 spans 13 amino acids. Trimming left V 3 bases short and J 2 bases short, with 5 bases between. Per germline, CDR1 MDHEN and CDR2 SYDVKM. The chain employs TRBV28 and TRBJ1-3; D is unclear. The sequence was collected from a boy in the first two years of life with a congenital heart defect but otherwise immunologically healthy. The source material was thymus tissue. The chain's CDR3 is CASSLPPGNTIYF. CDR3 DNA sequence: TGTGCCAGCAGTTTGCCGCCTGGAAACACCATATATTTT. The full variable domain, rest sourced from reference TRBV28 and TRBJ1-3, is DVKVTQSSRYLVKRTGEKVFLECVQDMDHENMFWYRQDPGLGLRLIYFSYDVKMKEKGDIPEGYSVSREKKERFSLILESASTNQTSMYLCASSLPPGNTIYFGEGSWLTVV.